Each of the 18 T cell receptor beta chains below was sequenced from the same sample in a study of cytomegalovirus exposure and HLA in healthy donors. 13 Jbeta primers and 60 Vbeta primers were used for the PCR. Sequencing was performed with immunoSEQ multiplex PCR; in TCRdb, only in-frame clones are kept and a portion is missing. Here the sample spans fewer than 250,000 clones, about four fifths being singletons. Sequenced material: PBMCs. The receptors were gathered from a woman aged 30 to 39 in good health and CMV-seropositive.

This clone has only one observation. V usage is TRBV19 and J usage is TRBJ2-1; TRBD2 matches 9 bases. V was clipped by 6 bases and J by 2 bases; unmatched bases: 2. Germline values: CDR1 LNHDA, CDR2 SQIVND (reference sequence). The CDR3 extends over 14 amino acids. This chain's CDR3 is CASRGGGAYNEQFF. The CDR3, as DNA: TGTGCCAGTAGAGGCGGGGGGGCCTACAATGAGCAGTTCTTC. The variable domain in full, completed from reference TRBV19 and TRBJ2-1, reads DGGITQSPKYLFRKEGQNVTLSCEQNLNHDAMYWYRQDPGQGLRLIYYSQIVNDFQKGDIAEGYSVSREKKESFPLTVTSAQKNPTAFYLCASRGGGAYNEQFFGPGTRLTVL.

This clone was seen more than once but under ten times. V is TRBV7-9 and J is TRBJ1-2; D call uncertain. This CDR3 has 12 residues. Germline V gene sequence: CDR1 SEHNR, CDR2 FQNEAQ (reference sequence). The V and J ends lost 5 bases and 8 bases respectively, with 12 bases between them. The CDR3 DNA follows: TGTGCCAGCAGCCACCAACCCGGGGGCTACACCTTC. Translation: CASSHQPGGYTF.

The rearrangement uses TRBV6-1 and TRBJ2-7, with 9 bases identical to TRBD1. There are 15 residues in the CDR3. The trim removed 6 bases at V and 3 bases at J, leaving 9 bases unmatched. Looked up from germline, CDR1 is MNHNS and CDR2 is SASEGT. DNA of the CDR3: TGTGCCAGCAGCCCTAGACAGGGGGAATTCTACGAGCAGTACTTC. Translated: CASSPRQGEFYEQYF.

A few counts support this clone. This chain connects TRBV4-3 to TRBJ2-1, with 7 bases lining up with TRBD2. Germline trimming cut 1 base from V and 7 bases from J; bases unmatched to any gene: 4. Germline CDR1 and CDR2: LGHNA and YSLEER. The CDR3 spans 14 residues. CDR3 bases: TGCGCCAGCAGCCAAGGGCCGGGGGGTAATGAGCAGTTCTTC. This translates into CASSQGPGGNEQFF.

The chain is built from TRBV30 and TRBJ2-1; 12 positions match TRBD2. This CDR3 has 15 residues. The germline V gene encodes CDR1 GTSNPN and CDR2 SVGIG (reference sequence). V shed 4 bases, J shed 5 bases, and the junction held 6 bases outside the gene matches. The CDR3 nucleotides are TGTGCCTGGATGAGGCTAGCGGGGGGGGACAATGAGCAGTTCTTC. Encoded protein: CAWMRLAGGDNEQFF.

CDR3 coding DNA: TGTGCCAGCAGCCCTGTGGGTGGGGGCTCCTACACCGGGGAGCTGTTTTTT. Amino acids: CASSPVGGGSYTGELFF. This rearrangement joins TRBV14 to TRBJ2-2; TRBD1 is a possible D gene (6 bases). The CDR3 runs 17 residues. CDR1 SGHDN and CDR2 FVKESK come from the germline V gene. V lost 4 bases and J lost 3, with 18 bases in between.

The genes are TRBV10-3 and TRBJ2-7; tentative D call: TRBD1 (5 bases). In germline, CDR1 is ENHRY, CDR2 SYGVKD. V was trimmed by 2 bases and J by 0 bases, leaving 17 bases between them. The CDR3 contains 17 residues. The CDR3 bases are TGTGCCATCAGTGAGGGTCTGGGGCAAGTCTACTCCTACGAGCAGTACTTC. This gives the protein CAISEGLGQVYSYEQYF.

This clone was seen only once. The CDR3 DNA reads TGTGCCAGCAGTCCTGGAGAGCGGGAGTTTGGCCAAGAGACCCAGTACTTC. Residues: CASSPGEREFGQETQYF. J is TRBJ2-5 and V is TRBV28, with 8 nucleotides matching TRBD2. There are 17 residues in the CDR3. The germline V gene encodes CDR1 MDHEN and CDR2 SYDVKM. V was clipped by 5 bases and J by 1 base; unmatched bases: 12.

A few counts support this clone. The rearrangement uses TRBV14 and TRBJ1-2, with D possibly being TRBD1 (6 bases). V shed 0 bases and J shed 4 bases, with 12 bases lying between them. The V gene's germline CDR1 is SGHDN and CDR2 FVKESK. There are 15 residues in the CDR3. CDR3 coding DNA: TGTGCCAGCAGCCAAGATTTGGGGGCGGTCTATGGCTACACCTTC. Translated: CASSQDLGAVYGYTF. The full variable domain, rest sourced from reference TRBV14 and TRBJ1-2, is EAGVTQFPSHSVIEKGQTVTLRCDPISGHDNLYWYRRVMGKEIKFLLHFVKESKQDESGMPNNRFLAERTGGTYSTLKVQPAELEDSGVYFCASSQDLGAVYGYTFGSGTRLTVV.

The chain joins TRBV14 to TRBJ2-1; 10 bases fit TRBD2. CDR1 SGHDN and CDR2 FVKESK come from the germline V gene. After removal of 4 bases from V and 10 bases from J, the junction contained 10 bases not matched to a gene. The CDR3 consists of 15 residues. CDR3 coding DNA: TGTGCCAGCAGCCCACTAGCGGGGAAGGCCGCCGAGCAGTTCTTC. Its translation is CASSPLAGKAAEQFF.

This rearrangement joins TRBV15 to TRBJ1-6; 7 bases line up with TRBD1. V lost 4 bases and J lost 6; bases outside the gene matches: 6. The CDR3 loop spans 15 amino acids. CDR1 is LNHNV, CDR2 YYDKDF, per germline (reference sequence). In nucleotides, the CDR3 is TGTGCCACCAGCATCAACAGGGGTGTTAATTCACCCCTCCACTTT. Encoded protein: CATSINRGVNSPLHF. The variable domain in full, completed from reference TRBV15 and TRBJ1-6, reads DAMVIQNPRYQVTQFGKPVTLSCSQTLNHNVMYWYQQKSSQAPKLLFHYYDKDFNNEADTPDNFQSRRPNTSFCFLDIRSPGLGDTAMYLCATSINRGVNSPLHFGNGTRLTVT.

The V and J genes are TRBV6-6 and TRBJ2-7, with TRBD2 identical over 7 bases. From germline, CDR1 is MNHNY and CDR2 SVGAGI (reference sequence). Unmatched junction bases numbered 5, after V lost 0 bases and J lost 3 bases. CDR3 length: 15 residues. The DNA for the CDR3 is TGTGCCAGCAGTTACTCGAACCGGGGGGACTACGAGCAGTACTTC. This encodes CASSYSNRGDYEQYF.

This clone was observed a handful of times. V is TRBV5-6 and J is TRBJ2-4; 7 nucleotides line up with TRBD2. The CDR3 length is 18 residues. J lost 0 bases, V lost 3 bases, and 12 bases had no gene match. Germline V gene lookup returns CDR1 SGHDT and CDR2 YYEEEE. CDR3 coding DNA: TGTGCCAGCAGCTATAGGACGGGGGGTAACCAAGCCAAAAACATTCAGTACTTC. It yields the protein CASSYRTGGNQAKNIQYF. Drawing the rest from reference TRBV5-6 and TRBJ2-4, the complete variable domain is DAGVTQSPTHLIKTRGQQVTLRCSPKSGHDTVSWYQQALGQGPQFIFQYYEEEERQRGNFPDRFSGHQFPNYSSELNVNALLLGDSALYLCASSYRTGGNQAKNIQYFGAGTRLSVL.

The gene calls are TRBV10-1 and TRBJ1-1; possible D gene TRBD1, 6 bases. With 2 bases removed from V and 10 bases from J, the gap between germline ends came to 14 bases. Germline loops: CDR1 WNHNN, CDR2 SYGVQD (reference sequence). This CDR3 spans 13 amino acids. The CDR3 reads CASSEEAQGRAFF. The CDR3 coding sequence is TGCGCCAGCAGTGAGGAGGCACAGGGACGAGCTTTCTTT.

CDR3 bases: TGTGCCAGCAGTAACCCAGGACAGGGAGGTGGCTACACCTTC. It yields the protein CASSNPGQGGGYTF. The chain uses TRBV6-5 and TRBJ1-2; 8 positions match TRBD1. Per the germline V gene, CDR1 is MNHEY and CDR2 is SVGAGI. Trimming took 5 bases from V and 7 from J; bases not matched to a gene: 9. This CDR3 comprises 14 residues.

The rearrangement uses TRBV5-5 and TRBJ1-2, with D maybe TRBD1 (6 bases). Germline CDR1 reads SGHKS; CDR2 reads YYEKEE (reference sequence). Trimming removed 1 base at V and 7 bases at J, with 11 bases between. This CDR3 spans 13 amino acids. The CDR3 sequence: CASSLPGDLGYTF. The CDR3 DNA follows: TGTGCCAGCAGCTTGCCAGGGGATCTTGGCTACACCTTC.

The gene calls are TRBV5-5 and TRBJ1-6, with D tentatively TRBD1 (6 bases). This CDR3 region has 14 residues. Germline CDR1 SGHKS, CDR2 YYEKEE (reference sequence). V lost 0 bases and J 12 bases, leaving 13 bases between the germline ends. The CDR3 loop is CASSLEGQGLPLHF. For the CDR3, the DNA is TGTGCCAGCAGCTTGGAGGGCCAGGGGTTACCCCTCCACTTT.

V and J are TRBV28 and TRBJ1-1; the D is unclear. Deletions cut 5 bases from V and 5 bases from J, with 12 bases between. The CDR3 is 13 residues long. Looked up from germline, CDR1 is MDHEN and CDR2 is SYDVKM. This CDR3 reads CASSTGSWTEAFF. In DNA form, the CDR3 reads TGTGCCAGCAGTACGGGTTCTTGGACTGAAGCTTTCTTT.